This TCR beta chain emerged from a study of PD-1 blockade in mismatch repair-deficient tumors (dated by TCRdb to 2016 to 2017). Turning to the overall study: Between September 2013 and 2016, the trial enrolled 75 to 95 consecutive patients with 12 types of mismatch repair-deficient cancer, all of whom had received prior treatment and were progressing. Tumor-associated T cell clones in the peripheral blood of patients responding to PD-1 blockade were tracked using deep sequencing of TCR CDR3 regions. Paper-wide results and their limitations: Tumor-resident clones, often undetectable in blood before treatment, expanded rapidly after pembrolizumab and then contracted, generally before radiologic responses.

On this clone itself: The clone's antigen remains unknown. No much larger clone exists at a distance of one base, and base qualities are not known.

Library creation used the immunoSEQ multiplex PCR assay. Entries here come from immuneACCESS through TCRdb and include only in-frame sequences with V and J called. Some clones fail to appear in such tables; in the studies checked, an unresolved V gene covers under half of the shortfall, and the cause of the remainder is unknown. For this sample the table gives approximately 23,000 clones, of which about 81% were detected only once. In total, the top ten clones hold 2.5% to 3% of the sample. Read against the paper, the sample's time point label means: peripheral blood before pembrolizumab. Mismatch repair deficiency was established in every enrolled patient by polymerase chain reaction or immunohistochemistry. TCR sequencing was carried out for three patients who responded to pembrolizumab therapy. The phase II trial prospectively evaluated PD-1 blockade with pembrolizumab in advanced mismatch repair-deficient cancers, independent of tissue of origin. Serial peripheral blood T cell samples were collected before and at multiple times after starting PD-1 blockade. Blood sampling times were expressed in weeks after the first pembrolizumab dose.

The CDR3 spans 14 residues, from the cysteine through the phenylalanine. Only the CDR3 DNA is retained, 42 bases long and in frame from the first base. Reading the germline V gene (reference sequence) gives CDR1 MNHEY and CDR2 SMNVEV. V loses 3 bases at its end and J loses 8 bases; junction bases beyond the gene matches: 6. Recombination joined TRBV27 with TRBJ2-1; 8 junctional bases match TRBD2. Sequences were derived from PBMCs, sampled before pembrolizumab treatment. This sequence was found in an adult with mismatch repair-deficient cancer. In nucleotide form, the sequence is TGTGCCAGCAGTTTTAGGGGGACTAGATATGAGCAGTTCTTC. It is translated as CASSFRGTRYEQFF.